Reported below is one T cell receptor (beta chain). V was pared by 5 bases and J by 4 bases, with 6 bases of the junction left unmatched. The germline V gene has CDR1 ENHRY and CDR2 SYGVKD. This CDR3 contains 15 residues. Extracted RNA was reverse transcribed into cDNA, the sequencing template. This table comes from immunoSEQ multiplex PCR, and its TCRdb copy is limited to in-frame clones, with some not included. The table includes about 210,000 clones, more than 45% detected once. This sample's treatment: oral pan-JAK inhibitor, 5-10 mg twice daily. The data originate from a study of CD8+ T cells in alopecia areata.

This sample comprised CD4+ T cells sorted from blood, obtained at week 4, from a patient treated with tofacitinib. The gene calls are TRBV10-3 and TRBJ2-7, with 12 nucleotides matching TRBD2. This clonotype was sampled from a human donor with alopecia areata. This CDR3 reads CAISTQTSGGYEQYF. As DNA, the CDR3 is TGTGCCATCAGTACCCAGACTAGCGGGGGATACGAGCAGTACTTC.